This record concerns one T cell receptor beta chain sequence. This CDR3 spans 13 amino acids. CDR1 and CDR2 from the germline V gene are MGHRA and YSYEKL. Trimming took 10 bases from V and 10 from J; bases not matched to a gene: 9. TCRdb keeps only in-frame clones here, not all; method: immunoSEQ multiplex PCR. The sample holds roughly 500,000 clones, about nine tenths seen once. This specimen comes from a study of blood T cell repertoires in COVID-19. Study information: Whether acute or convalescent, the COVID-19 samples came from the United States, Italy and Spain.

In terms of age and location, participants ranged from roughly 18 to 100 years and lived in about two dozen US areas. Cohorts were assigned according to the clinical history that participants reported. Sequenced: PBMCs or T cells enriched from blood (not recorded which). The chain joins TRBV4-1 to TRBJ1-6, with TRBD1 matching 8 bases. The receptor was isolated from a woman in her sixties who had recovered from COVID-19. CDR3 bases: TGCGCCACCTCGCAGGGGGCCGGCTCACCCCTCCACTTT. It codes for CATSQGAGSPLHF.